The 28 T cell receptor beta chains below come from one sample, sequenced in a study of OX40 agonist ivuxolimab in advanced cancers. The repertoire was sequenced with immunoSEQ multiplex PCR; TCRdb's copy has only in-frame clones and lacks some. The top ten hold 0.32% of the sample, which has 80,000 or so clones, approximately 92% seen once. The sequences come from CD4+ or CD8+ T cells sorted from blood, collected in a trial of the OX40 agonist ivuxolimab. The receptors here all came from an adult with an advanced solid tumor such as melanoma, head and neck, liver or kidney cancer.

CDR3 loop: CASSEGSESSTDTQYF. CDR3 DNA: TGTGCCAGCAGTGAAGGGTCAGAATCTAGCACAGATACGCAGTATTTT. This chain joins TRBV2 and TRBJ2-3; no clear D gene. Germline CDR1 is SNHLY and CDR2 is FYNNEI. This CDR3 is built from 16 residues. V was shortened by 1 base and J by 0 bases, with 11 bases between the two germline ends.

The chain has TRBV7-2 and TRBJ2-3; 7 bases match TRBD1. Germline CDR1 SGHTA, CDR2 FQGNSA. The CDR3 has 14 residues. V dropped 1 base and J dropped 5; count of bases not matched to a gene: 3. The CDR3, as DNA: TGTGCCAGCAGCTTAGTGGCAGGGGGAGATACGCAGTATTTT. Its translation: CASSLVAGGDTQYF.

V is TRBV7-9 and J is TRBJ2-5, with 9 nucleotides matching TRBD2. The CDR3 runs to 16 residues. V was clipped by 5 bases and J by 1 base; unmatched bases: 8. Per germline, CDR1 SEHNR and CDR2 FQNEAQ (reference sequence). The CDR3 region has the DNA TGTGCCAGCAGCACCCGACTAGCGGATCTCCAAGAGACCCAGTACTTC. It codes for CASSTRLADLQETQYF.

This rearrangement joins TRBV21-1 to TRBJ2-7; the table's D gene call, TRBD2, was not cross checked with the DNA. TRBV21-1 is reported as a pseudogene. The CDR3 is 13 amino acids. Here the CDR3 reads CASSKDAGYEQYF. The CDR3, as DNA: TGTGCCAGCAGCAAAGATGCGGGGTATGAGCAGTACTTC.

The J gene is TRBJ2-2, the V gene TRBV4-1; D is possibly TRBD2 (6 bases). With 0 bases removed from V and 4 bases from J, the gap between germline ends came to 15 bases. The CDR3 loop spans 17 amino acids. The germline CDR1 and CDR2 sequences are MGHRA and YSYEKL. CDR3 amino acids: CASSQDLWGETTGELFF. DNA of the CDR3: TGCGCCAGCAGCCAAGATCTTTGGGGGGAGACCACCGGGGAGCTGTTTTTT.

This clone appeared a single time. The chain carries TRBV11-2 and TRBJ2-1, with no clear D. The CDR3 runs to 13 residues. Germline values: CDR1 SGHAT, CDR2 FQNNGV. Trimming took 1 base from V and 7 from J, leaving 8 bases between them. The CDR3 DNA reads TGTGCCAGCAGCTTAGGGCTAGAGAATGAGCAGTTCTTC. Its translation is CASSLGLENEQFF.

V usage is TRBV6-6 and J usage is TRBJ1-6; weak D call: TRBD1 (6 bases). Germline CDR1 reads MNHNY; CDR2 reads SVGAGI (reference sequence). The V end was cut by 6 bases, the J end by 6 bases, with 9 bases between. CDR3 length equals 13 residues. The chain's CDR3 is CASRSQGNSPLHF. The CDR3 nucleotides read TGTGCCAGCAGGTCACAGGGTAATTCACCCCTCCACTTT.

The chain has TRBV4-3 and TRBJ2-2; 7 nucleotides agree with TRBD1. The V segment lost 1 base and the J segment 0 bases; nucleotides outside the gene matches: 11. Per the germline V gene, CDR1 is LGHNA and CDR2 is YSLEER. The CDR3 length is 19 residues. The CDR3 nucleotides are TGCGCCAGCAGCCAAGGACTGACAGGGTACAGCGCGAACACCGGGGAGCTGTTTTTT. Translating gives CASSQGLTGYSANTGELFF.

This clone was recorded only once. The chain couples TRBV19 to TRBJ2-2; perhaps TRBD1 as D (5 bases). V was clipped by 10 bases and J by 7 bases, with 16 bases between them. This CDR3 region has 13 residues. Germline V gene data show CDR1 as LNHDA and CDR2 as SQIVND (reference sequence). In nucleotides, the CDR3 is TGTGCCACCCGACCTGGGGCCGGCGGGGAGCTGTTTTTT. Translating gives CATRPGAGGELFF.

V is TRBV6-6 and J is TRBJ2-5, with TRBD1 matching 10 bases. Germline-derived CDR1 and CDR2 are MNHNY and SVGAGI (reference sequence). J was trimmed by 5 bases and V by 0 bases; bases with no gene match: 3. The CDR3 consists of 15 residues. CDR3 amino acids: CASSYSGTGEETQYF. DNA of the CDR3: TGTGCCAGCAGTTACTCTGGGACAGGGGAGGAGACCCAGTACTTC.

Only a few counts were recorded for this clone. The J gene is TRBJ1-1, the V gene TRBV18; 9 nucleotides match TRBD1. This CDR3 has 14 residues. V gave up 4 bases and J gave up 1 base; unmatched junction bases: 1. CDR1 and CDR2 from the germline V gene are KGHSH and LQKENI. CDR3 loop: CASSRGQGNTEAFF. CDR3 bases: TGTGCCAGCTCACGGGGACAGGGGAACACTGAAGCTTTCTTT. Full variable domain (rest looked up from reference TRBV18 and TRBJ1-1): NAGVMQNPRHLVRRRGQEARLRCSPMKGHSHVYWYRQLPEEGLKFMVYLQKENIIDESGMPKERFSAEFPKEGPSILRIQQVVRGDSAAYFCASSRGQGNTEAFFGQGTRLTVV.

The gene calls are TRBV19 and TRBJ2-2, with 8 bases identical to TRBD1. This CDR3 is built from 16 residues. V shed 5 bases, J shed 6 bases, and the junction held 11 bases outside the gene matches. Germline V gene lookup returns CDR1 LNHDA and CDR2 SQIVND (reference sequence). The CDR3 loop reads CASSSRTGTVPGELFF. The CDR3 DNA follows: TGTGCCAGTAGTTCGCGGACAGGGACGGTTCCCGGGGAGCTGTTTTTT. Full variable domain (rest looked up from reference TRBV19 and TRBJ2-2): DGGITQSPKYLFRKEGQNVTLSCEQNLNHDAMYWYRQDPGQGLRLIYYSQIVNDFQKGDIAEGYSVSREKKESFPLTVTSAQKNPTAFYLCASSSRTGTVPGELFFGEGSRLTVL.

This clone was found a few times. J is TRBJ2-7 and V is TRBV7-2; the match to TRBD2 covers 12 bases. The length of the CDR3 is 16 residues. The V gene's germline CDR1 is SGHTA and CDR2 FQGNSA. With 4 bases clipped from V and 6 bases from J, the junction kept 10 bases outside the gene matches. The CDR3 is CASSSTLGLAGLEQYF. CDR3 bases: TGTGCCAGCAGCTCCACCCTAGGACTAGCGGGACTCGAGCAGTACTTC. Supplemented by reference TRBV7-2 and TRBJ2-7, the full variable domain reads GAGVSQSPSNKVTEKGKDVELRCDPISGHTALYWYRQSLGQGLEFLIYFQGNSAPDKSGLPSDRFSAERTGGSVSTLTIQRTQQEDSAVYLCASSSTLGLAGLEQYFGPGTRLTVT.

The chain carries TRBV19 and TRBJ1-1, with unresolved D. V was trimmed by 5 bases and J by 0 bases, leaving 10 bases between them. This CDR3 contains 14 residues. Germline V gives CDR1 LNHDA, CDR2 SQIVND (reference sequence). CDR3 nucleotides: TGTGCCAGTAGTGGGCGGACGGTGAACACTGAAGCTTTCTTT. It translates to CASSGRTVNTEAFF.

The chain joins TRBV6-5 to TRBJ2-7, with 9 bases that match TRBD1. This CDR3 is built from 15 residues. With V trimmed by 2 bases and J by 1 base, 3 bases remained unmatched. Germline V lookup: CDR1 MNHEY, CDR2 SVGAGI. CDR3 DNA sequence: TGTGCCAGCAGTTACGATGGACAGGGGTCCTACGAGCAGTACTTC. Translated, it gives CASSYDGQGSYEQYF.

The chain combines TRBV6-5 with TRBJ1-5, with D unclear. The CDR3 is made up of 14 amino acids. The V and J ends lost 0 bases and 4 bases respectively, with 7 bases between them. Germline V gene lookup returns CDR1 MNHEY and CDR2 SVGAGI. As DNA, the CDR3 is TGTGCCAGCAGTTACTCGAGCGGGAATCAGCCCCAGCATTTT. Amino acids: CASSYSSGNQPQHF.

This clone was picked up one time. V gene TRBV7-9 combines with J gene TRBJ1-2; D gene unclear. CDR1 is SEHNR and CDR2 is FQNEAQ in the germline V gene (reference sequence). V dropped 1 base and J dropped 4 bases, with 7 bases sitting between them. This CDR3 has 13 residues. CDR3 loop: CASSLGRPYGYTF. As DNA, the CDR3 is TGTGCCAGCAGCTTAGGGCGGCCCTATGGCTACACCTTC. The complete variable domain, with remaining parts taken from reference TRBV7-9 and TRBJ1-2, reads DTGVSQNPRHKITKRGQNVTFRCDPISEHNRLYWYRQTLGQGPEFLTYFQNEAQLEKSRLLSDRFSAERPKGSFSTLEIQRTEQGDSAMYLCASSLGRPYGYTFGSGTRLTVV.

The chain is built from TRBV28 and TRBJ2-7; 7 positions agree with TRBD1. V lost 6 bases and J lost 3; bases outside the gene matches: 8. This CDR3 region has 14 residues. Per germline, CDR1 MDHEN and CDR2 SYDVKM. The CDR3, as DNA: TGTGCCAGCAGGGCCAGAGGGGGCGGCTACGAGCAGTACTTC. Residues: CASRARGGGYEQYF.

This chain uses TRBV6-5 with TRBJ2-7, with TRBD1 matching over 7 bases. CDR3 length: 13 residues. Germline CDR1 MNHEY, CDR2 SVGAGI. The J segment lost 5 bases and the V segment lost 4 bases, leaving 5 bases of the junction unmatched. CDR3 bases: TGTGCCAGCAGTTCGACAGGGTGGCACGAGCAGTACTTC. It codes for CASSSTGWHEQYF.

The gene calls are TRBV7-2 and TRBJ2-5; D possibly corresponds to TRBD2 (7 bases). CDR3 length: 13 amino acids. From germline, CDR1 is SGHTA and CDR2 FQGNSA. V was shortened by 3 bases and J by 4 bases, with 9 bases between the two germline ends. DNA for the CDR3: TGTGCCAGCAGCTTTGGGGGGGCAGAGACCCAGTACTTC. Encoded protein: CASSFGGAETQYF.

V is TRBV18 and J is TRBJ2-1, with TRBD2 matching over 11 bases. V was clipped by 1 base and J by 7 bases; unmatched bases: 3. CDR1 is KGHSH and CDR2 is LQKENI in the germline V gene. CDR3 length: 15 amino acids. The CDR3 here is CASSPLAGGRNEQFF. CDR3 bases: TGTGCCAGCTCACCACTAGCGGGGGGGCGTAATGAGCAGTTCTTC.

This chain joins TRBV9 and TRBJ2-1, with 15 bases matching TRBD2. V was pared by 3 bases and J by 6 bases, with 1 base of the junction left unmatched. This CDR3 has 15 amino acids. Germline lookup yields CDR1 SGDLS and CDR2 YYNGEE. In nucleotides, the CDR3 is TGTGCCAGCAGCGGGACTAGCGGGGGGGCCAATGAGCAGTTCTTC. Its translation is CASSGTSGGANEQFF. Drawing the rest from reference TRBV9 and TRBJ2-1, the complete variable domain is DSGVTQTPKHLITATGQRVTLRCSPRSGDLSVYWYQQSLDQGLQFLIQYYNGEERAKGNILERFSAQQFPDLHSELNLSSLELGDSALYFCASSGTSGGANEQFFGPGTRLTVL.

The CDR3 sequence is CASSDHRGQPQHF. CDR3 nucleotides: TGTGCCAGCAGCGACCACAGGGGGCAGCCCCAGCATTTT. The genes are TRBV7-8 and TRBJ1-5; 8 bases are shared with TRBD1. This CDR3 region has 13 residues. V trimming: 5 bases; J trimming: 7 bases; junction bases outside the gene matches: 4. Germline V gene data show CDR1 as SGHVS and CDR2 as FQNEAQ.

V usage is TRBV4-1 and J usage is TRBJ1-5; D is undetermined. This CDR3 has 13 amino acids. Deletions cut 0 bases from V and 7 bases from J, with 7 bases between. Germline V gives CDR1 MGHRA, CDR2 YSYEKL. For the CDR3, the DNA is TGCGCCAGCAGCCAAGATGGCTGGCAGCCCCAGCATTTT. The encoded protein is CASSQDGWQPQHF.

J is TRBJ1-2 and V is TRBV6-5; 7 bases line up with TRBD1. Germline trimming cut 4 bases from V and 7 bases from J; bases unmatched to any gene: 6. Per germline, CDR1 MNHEY and CDR2 SVGAGI. The CDR3 contains 13 residues. The DNA of the CDR3 is TGTGCCAGCAGTTTAACAGGGGACGGTGGCTACACCTTC. The encoded protein is CASSLTGDGGYTF.

The V gene is TRBV29-1, the J gene TRBJ2-7; 7 positions match TRBD2. The CDR3 has 16 amino acids. V was pared by 1 base and J by 1 base, with 10 bases of the junction left unmatched. Germline CDR1 reads SQVTM; CDR2 reads ANQGSEA. CDR3 residues: CSVEVGGTSRSYEQYF. CDR3 nucleotide sequence: TGCAGCGTTGAAGTCGGGGGGACCTCACGGTCCTACGAGCAGTACTTC.

This clone is a singleton in its sample. CDR3 loop: CASTADRDNGYTF. DNA for the CDR3: TGTGCCAGCACCGCGGACAGAGATAATGGCTACACCTTC. The rearrangement links TRBV11-2 to TRBJ1-2, with D possibly TRBD1 on 6 matching bases. V was cut by 7 bases and J by 6 bases, with 15 bases left in between. Per the germline V gene, CDR1 is SGHAT and CDR2 is FQNNGV. There are 13 residues in the CDR3.

V and J are TRBV2 and TRBJ1-4; 12 bases map to TRBD1. The CDR3 is made up of 15 amino acids. Per the germline V gene, CDR1 is SNHLY and CDR2 is FYNNEI. J was trimmed by 5 bases and V by 6 bases; bases with no gene match: 4. The CDR3 DNA is TGTGCCAGCAGCGGGACAGGGGGCTTGAATGAAAAACTGTTTTTT. This encodes CASSGTGGLNEKLFF.